The T cell receptor (beta chain) described here comes from a study of blood T cell repertoires in COVID-19. The data were produced by immunoSEQ multiplex PCR, yet TCRdb's version contains in-frame clones alone and is incomplete. The sample holds tens of thousands of clones; about 88% are singletons and the top ten take around 6%. CDR1 is SGHDN, CDR2 FVKESK, per germline. The length of the CDR3 is 16 residues. Deletions cut 0 bases from V and 3 bases from J, with 13 bases between. Seattle enrolled patients during active infection and tracked them longitudinally. The rearrangement links TRBV14 to TRBJ2-3; TRBD2 is a possible D gene (7 bases). Sequencing input: peripheral blood. The origin of this receptor is a man older than 75 with COVID-19, enrolled during active disease. For the CDR3, the DNA is TGTGCCAGCAGCCAAGATCCGGGGGGCGGGACAGATACGCAGTATTTT. This encodes CASSQDPGGGTDTQYF.